Described below is a single T cell receptor beta chain sequence and its context. Its antigen is still unknown. Base qualities are not recorded, but no much larger clone differs from it by a single base. These data originate in a study of identical twins (dated by TCRdb to 2016 to 2018). Regarding the study in general: The study deep-sequenced TCR alpha and beta repertoires from monozygotic twins, unrelated adults of various ages and cord blood to test whether fetal clonotypes persist. To rule out contamination, the twin experiments were replicated at different times with different library preparation protocols.

Every donor was a healthy Caucasian. The study also sequenced three unrelated non-twin adults: a male aged 18 to 29, a male aged 50 to 60 and a female aged 50 to 60. Miltenyi CD45RO+ enrichment and human naive T-cell isolation kits were used to isolate memory (CD45RO+) and naive T cells from PBMC. Library prep was done by 5' RACE. TCRdb records Illumina HiSeq 2000 as the sequencer. A universal primer binding site was introduced by template switching, and a unique molecular identifier was present in the final cDNA, enabling accurate counting of TCR cDNA molecules. Specific primers in the conserved constant-segment region were used to synthesize first-strand cDNA for the TCR alpha and beta chains. Each cDNA library was double barcoded, with a SMART-Mk sample barcode plus Illumina barcodes, to control for contamination. Two successive PCR steps introduced TruSeq adapter sequences along with Illumina sample barcodes. The Illumina HiSeq platform was used with custom primers to sequence TCR alpha and beta cDNA libraries. Regarding the original processing steps: Unique molecular identifiers were extracted from raw reads with MiGEC, and CDR3 positions were determined with MiXCR. For each individual, recombination models were inferred using an EM algorithm with the repgenHMM and IGoR tools. Shared clonotypes were analyzed with the tcR package in R, and sharing was normalized by the product of cloneset sizes. Out-of-frame nonproductive sequences were analyzed to study raw recombination free of thymic and clonal selection effects. TCRdb handled the public reads itself, with Q25 trimming in fastp and clone calling in MiXCR, and kept productive beta chains. Rows with a matching CDR3 protein are joined into one entry that keeps the most common DNA and genes. TCRdb's processing, not the authors', yielded these V and J calls. This sample comprises 400,000 to 500,000 distinct CDR3 sequences, less than 20% of them detected only once. The top ten clonotypes cover about 12% of the sample.

Overall results and qualifications from the work: Fewer insertions were carried by abundant cord blood beta clonotypes, a similar but weaker trend appeared in young adult naive repertoires, and no such trend appeared in memory repertoires. A weaker excess of twin sharing was found in beta out-of-frame sequences because the signal-to-noise ratio was lowered by fewer shared sequences. Compared with coincidental sharing between unrelated individuals, out-of-frame TCR alpha sequences shared between twins showed an excess of sequences with low generation probability. In monozygotic twins, recombination models systematically underestimated out-of-frame TCR alpha sharing, but the models matched the sharing seen between unrelated individuals. Invariant T cells such as MAIT and iNKT could partly confound zero-insertion analyses, though diverse VJ usage argued against this for most clonotypes. Because the same donors could not be followed over many years, the conclusions relied on cross-sectional statistical analysis.

The CDR3 starts with the cysteine, ends with the phenylalanine, and has 13 residues. Left in the record is the CDR3 DNA by itself, 39 bases read in frame from the first base. The germline ends are 5 bases apart after V is trimmed by 2 bases and J by 1 base. The TCR comes from a man aged 45-65 years in good health. The specimen was naive T cells sorted from blood. The cell subset or site label for this specimen denotes: cells isolated with a human naive T-cell isolation kit. This chain is built from TRBV12-3 or TRBV12-4 and TRBJ1-2; too little of a D gene remains to name it. The nucleotides are TGTGCCAGCAGTTTATTGGGTAACTATGGCTACACCTTC. It translates as CASSLLGNYGYTF.